This T cell receptor beta chain was retrieved from a study of cytomegalovirus exposure and HLA in healthy donors. V gave up 4 bases and J gave up 3 bases; unmatched junction bases: 2. CDR3 length equals 13 residues. Looked up from germline, CDR1 is MNHNS and CDR2 is SASEGT. PCR was performed using 60 Vbeta and 13 Jbeta primers. Clones were read by immunoSEQ multiplex PCR, and TCRdb kept only the in-frame ones, dropping some. The sample includes 210,000 or so clones, about 83% of them seen just once. General study findings and limits: Cytomegalovirus-associated status was assigned to more than 150 TCR beta chains. Immune exposure data for these donors was limited to CMV serostatus.

At sampling all donors were nominally healthy, likely with unrecorded immune exposures. Only a few counts were recorded for this clone. Its antigen is currently unknown. The chain uses TRBV6-1 and TRBJ1-1; 7 nucleotides agree with TRBD1. The sequenced sample consisted of PBMCs. This TCR was sampled from a woman aged 45-59 years in good health and CMV-seropositive. CDR3 loop: CASSGQGHTEAFF. In nucleotides, the CDR3 is TGTGCCAGCAGTGGACAGGGACACACTGAAGCTTTCTTT.